The 20 T cell receptor beta chains below come from one sample, sequenced in a study of blood T cell repertoires in COVID-19. TCRdb keeps only in-frame clones here, not all; method: immunoSEQ multiplex PCR. This table holds about 170,000 clones, around 80% found once. Source material: peripheral blood. These receptors originate from a man aged 55 to 70 with acute or convalescent COVID-19.

The V and J genes are TRBV5-1 and TRBJ2-5; 8 nucleotides line up with TRBD1. The CDR3 has 15 amino acids. Germline trimming cut 6 bases from V and 1 base from J; bases unmatched to any gene: 8. Germline-derived CDR1 and CDR2 are SGHRS and YFSETQ. The CDR3 reads CASTNGQGGQETQYF. In nucleotides, the CDR3 is TGCGCCAGCACCAATGGACAGGGAGGCCAAGAGACCCAGTACTTC.

The count of this clone is one. This CDR3 is CASSASSSGGYEQYF. In DNA, the CDR3 is TGTGCCAGCAGCGCAAGTTCTAGCGGGGGGTACGAGCAGTACTTC. V usage is TRBV9 and J usage is TRBJ2-7; TRBD2 matches 11 bases. Germline values: CDR1 SGDLS, CDR2 YYNGEE. The CDR3 contains 15 residues. With V trimmed by 3 bases and J by 4 bases, 6 bases remained unmatched.

The table lists this clone with a count of one. The chain recombines TRBV3-1 (or the pseudogene TRBV3-2) with TRBJ2-5; D uncertain. The CDR3 runs 13 residues. V shed 0 bases and J shed 3 bases, with 5 bases lying between them. The germline V gene has CDR1 LGHDT and CDR2 YNNKEL (reference sequence). The chain's CDR3 is CASSQEAEETQYF. The CDR3 DNA reads as TGTGCCAGCAGCCAAGAGGCGGAAGAGACCCAGTACTTC.

This sequence joins TRBV27 and TRBJ2-5; 10 bases align to TRBD2. CDR1 MNHEY and CDR2 SMNVEV come from the germline V gene (reference sequence). J gave up 2 bases and V 3 bases, and 9 bases lay outside the gene matches. The CDR3 sequence is 17 residues long. CDR3 in amino acids: CASSFLAGGLEQETQYF. CDR3 nucleotide sequence: TGTGCCAGCAGTTTTTTAGCGGGGGGCCTCGAGCAAGAGACCCAGTACTTC.

V is TRBV4-1 and J is TRBJ1-1; weak D call: TRBD1 (6 bases). This CDR3 spans 14 amino acids. Germline CDR1 MGHRA, CDR2 YSYEKL. Trimming took 4 bases from V and 3 from J, leaving 12 bases between them. The CDR3 is CASSPTGTHTEAFF. The CDR3 DNA reads TGCGCCAGCAGCCCCACAGGGACCCACACTGAAGCTTTCTTT.

The chain is built from TRBV7-2 and TRBJ1-1, with D hard to call. CDR1 is SGHTA and CDR2 is FQGNSA in the germline V gene. The CDR3 loop spans 14 amino acids. Between the trimmed V and J ends, which lost 1 base and 2 bases, there was a span of 8 bases. CDR3 coding DNA: TGTGCCAGCAGCTTAGATAGATTTAACACTGAAGCTTTCTTT. It is translated as CASSLDRFNTEAFF. Full variable domain (outside the CDR3, taken from reference TRBV7-2 and TRBJ1-1): GAGVSQSPSNKVTEKGKDVELRCDPISGHTALYWYRQSLGQGLEFLIYFQGNSAPDKSGLPSDRFSAERTGGSVSTLTIQRTQQEDSAVYLCASSLDRFNTEAFFGQGTRLTVV.

The chain uses TRBV6-2 or TRBV6-3 and TRBJ1-2; TRBD1 matches at 7 bases. V lost 5 bases to trimming and J lost 3 bases; unmatched junction nucleotides: 12. The CDR3 spans 16 residues. Germline CDR1 is MNHEY and CDR2 is SVGEGT. CDR3 coding DNA: TGTGCCAGCAGTCCACCGCGGGAGGGGGCAGACTATGGCTACACCTTC. It is translated as CASSPPREGADYGYTF.

The chain carries TRBV14 and TRBJ1-2; TRBD1 aligns across 10 bases. The germline V gene has CDR1 SGHDN and CDR2 FVKESK. The CDR3 length is 16 residues. J lost 2 bases, V lost 4 bases, and 7 bases had no gene match. The CDR3 DNA reads TGTGCCAGCAGCCCCTTGACAGGGGGCGCGAACTATGGCTACACCTTC. Translated: CASSPLTGGANYGYTF. The entire variable domain, with the rest obtained from reference TRBV14 and TRBJ1-2, is as follows: EAGVTQFPSHSVIEKGQTVTLRCDPISGHDNLYWYRRVMGKEIKFLLHFVKESKQDESGMPNNRFLAERTGGTYSTLKVQPAELEDSGVYFCASSPLTGGANYGYTFGSGTRLTVV.

The sample holds many counts of this clone. This rearrangement joins TRBV28 to TRBJ2-5; maybe TRBD2 (7 bases). Germline V gene data show CDR1 as MDHEN and CDR2 as SYDVKM. Trimming took off 6 bases at V and 3 bases at J, with 17 bases between the two ends. The CDR3 contains 15 residues. The CDR3 is CASRPSGTIKETQYF. As DNA, the CDR3 is TGTGCCAGCAGACCGAGCGGGACAATCAAAGAGACCCAGTACTTC.

The chain recombines TRBV19 with TRBJ2-3; TRBD2 agrees at 8 bases. V gave up 3 bases and J gave up 4 bases; unmatched junction bases: 15. Germline-derived CDR1 and CDR2 are LNHDA and SQIVND (reference sequence). The CDR3 extends over 18 amino acids. The CDR3 reads CASSMYGIGTSRADTQYF. The CDR3 bases are TGTGCCAGTAGTATGTATGGGATCGGGACTAGTAGGGCAGATACGCAGTATTTT.

This clone was seen only a few times. The V gene is TRBV7-6, the J gene TRBJ2-2, with D tentatively TRBD1 (5 bases). Trimming removed 5 bases from V and 2 bases from J, with 12 bases in between. Germline V CDR1 and CDR2: SGHVS, FNYEAQ. The CDR3 runs 15 residues. The CDR3 region has the DNA TGTGCCAGCAGCACGGGCCAGGGAAACACCGGGGAGCTGTTTTTT. It specifies CASSTGQGNTGELFF.

The chain joins TRBV11-1 to TRBJ1-1; D may be TRBD1 (6 bases). V lost 3 bases and J 0 bases, leaving 8 bases between the germline ends. CDR1 and CDR2 from the germline V gene are SGHAT and FQDESV (reference sequence). CDR3 size: 14 residues. CDR3 bases: TGTGCCAGCAGCTTGACAGGTGTGAACACTGAAGCTTTCTTT. Amino acid sequence: CASSLTGVNTEAFF.

The V and J genes are TRBV6-5 and TRBJ1-4, with TRBD1 matching over 9 bases. Germline V gene data show CDR1 as MNHEY and CDR2 as SVGAGI. The CDR3 is 14 residues long. V was pared by 5 bases and J by 8 bases, with 6 bases of the junction left unmatched. The CDR3 bases are TGTGCCAGCAGTCCACAGGGGGCCAGGGAAAAACTGTTTTTT. The encoded protein is CASSPQGAREKLFF.

V is TRBV2 and J is TRBJ1-5; 7 bases match TRBD1. Germline V CDR1 and CDR2: SNHLY, FYNNEI. The CDR3 consists of 13 residues. The junction had 6 bases not matched to a gene; V was cut back by 6 bases and J by 7 bases. The CDR3 loop is CASSVQGSQPQHF. The CDR3 DNA is TGTGCCAGCAGCGTACAGGGGTCCCAGCCCCAGCATTTT.

CDR3 bases: TGTGCCAGCAGTGTGGGGCGACAGGCCGACTACACCTTC. This translates into CASSVGRQADYTF. The chain joins TRBV12-3 or TRBV12-4 to TRBJ1-2; maybe TRBD1 (6 bases). The ends were cut back, 5 bases at V and 10 bases at J, with 17 bases in the middle. This CDR3 comprises 13 residues.

The V call is TRBV2, the J call TRBJ2-3; 8 bases are a match to TRBD1. The V gene's germline CDR1 is SNHLY and CDR2 FYNNEI. V gave up 7 bases and J gave up 1 base; unmatched junction bases: 4. This CDR3 spans 14 amino acids. Here the CDR3 DNA reads TGTGCCAGCAAACCGGGACAGGGCACAGATACGCAGTATTTT. Its protein is CASKPGQGTDTQYF.

The chain carries TRBV7-3 and TRBJ2-1; tentatively, D is TRBD1 (5 bases). Trimming left V 5 bases short and J 6 bases short, with 8 bases between. This CDR3 has 12 amino acids. CDR1 is SGHTA, CDR2 FQGTGA, per germline. The CDR3 protein is CASSQTVNEQFF. The DNA for the CDR3 is TGTGCCAGCAGCCAGACAGTCAATGAGCAGTTCTTC.

The chain couples TRBV19 to TRBJ1-3; D gene ambiguous. In germline, CDR1 is LNHDA, CDR2 SQIVND (reference sequence). The CDR3 runs 14 residues. Deletions cut 6 bases from V and 0 bases from J, with 9 bases between. CDR3 loop: CASRGGSSGNTIYF. The DNA of the CDR3 is TGTGCCAGTAGAGGAGGATCCTCTGGAAACACCATATATTTT.

The chain employs TRBV7-2 and TRBJ2-1, with 8 bases matching TRBD1. The CDR3 is made up of 15 amino acids. V lost 1 base to trimming and J lost 4 bases; unmatched junction nucleotides: 3. Per the germline V gene, CDR1 is SGHTA and CDR2 is FQGNSA. The CDR3 bases are TGTGCCAGCAGCTTAGGGCGGACAGGGTACAATGAGCAGTTCTTC. Its translation: CASSLGRTGYNEQFF.

This clone appeared many times. V and J are TRBV5-1 and TRBJ1-1; the D gene is possibly TRBD1 (6 bases). This CDR3 has 17 amino acids. Germline CDR1 SGHRS, CDR2 YFSETQ. Trimming cost V 0 bases and J 0 bases, with 15 bases left between them. CDR3 DNA sequence: TGCGCCAGCAGCTTGGAGGCCCAGGGGAATTTGAACACTGAAGCTTTCTTT. Amino acid sequence: CASSLEAQGNLNTEAFF.